This TCR beta chain emerged from a study of CD8+ T cells in alopecia areata. Notes on this clone: Its target is unknown.

Study conclusions and caveats: Among the cells sequenced in scalp samples are also the resident alphabeta T cells of normal skin.

Germline values: CDR1 GTSNPN, CDR2 SVGIG (reference sequence). Trimming cost V 2 bases and J 7 bases; bases outside gene matches: 9. This CDR3 is 15 amino acids long. Extracted RNA was reverse transcribed into cDNA, the sequencing template. Generated by immunoSEQ multiplex PCR, the TCRdb table keeps only in-frame clones and is missing some. Of roughly 120,000 clones in the sample, less than 80% are singletons; the top ten hold around 2.8%. The V call is TRBV30, the J call TRBJ2-2; 8 bases fit TRBD1. This receptor was identified in a human donor in good health. Sequenced: CD4+ T cells sorted from blood. DNA for the CDR3: TGTGCCTGGAGTCCGACAGGGGCCCTCGTCGGGGAGCTGTTTTTT. Translating it yields CAWSPTGALVGELFF.